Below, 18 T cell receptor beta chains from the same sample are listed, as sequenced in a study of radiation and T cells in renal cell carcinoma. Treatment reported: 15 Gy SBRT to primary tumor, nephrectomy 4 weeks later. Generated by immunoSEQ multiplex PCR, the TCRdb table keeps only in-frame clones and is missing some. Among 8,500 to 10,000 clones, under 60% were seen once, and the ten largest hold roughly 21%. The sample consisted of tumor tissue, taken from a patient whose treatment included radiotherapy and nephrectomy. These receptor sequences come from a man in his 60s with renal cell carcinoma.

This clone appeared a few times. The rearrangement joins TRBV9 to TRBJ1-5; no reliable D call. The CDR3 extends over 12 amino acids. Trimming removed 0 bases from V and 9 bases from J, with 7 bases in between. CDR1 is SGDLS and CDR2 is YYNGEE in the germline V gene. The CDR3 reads CASSVEGGPQHF. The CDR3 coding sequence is TGTGCCAGCAGCGTAGAAGGAGGGCCCCAGCATTTT.

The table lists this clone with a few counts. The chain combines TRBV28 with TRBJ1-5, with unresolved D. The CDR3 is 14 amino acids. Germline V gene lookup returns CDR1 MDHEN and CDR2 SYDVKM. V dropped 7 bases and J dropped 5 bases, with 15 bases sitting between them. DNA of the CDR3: TGTGCCAGCACTGACCATCGGGGAGATCAGCCCCAGCATTTT. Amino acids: CASTDHRGDQPQHF. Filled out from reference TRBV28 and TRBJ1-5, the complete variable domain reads DVKVTQSSRYLVKRTGEKVFLECVQDMDHENMFWYRQDPGLGLRLIYFSYDVKMKEKGDIPEGYSVSREKKERFSLILESASTNQTSMYLCASTDHRGDQPQHFGDGTRLSIL.

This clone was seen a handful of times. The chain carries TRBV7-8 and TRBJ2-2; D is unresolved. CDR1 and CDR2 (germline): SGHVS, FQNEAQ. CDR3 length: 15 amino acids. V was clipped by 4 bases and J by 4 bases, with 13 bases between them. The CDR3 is CASSSGPRSTGELFF. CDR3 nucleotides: TGTGCCAGCAGCTCCGGGCCTCGGAGCACCGGGGAGCTGTTTTTT.

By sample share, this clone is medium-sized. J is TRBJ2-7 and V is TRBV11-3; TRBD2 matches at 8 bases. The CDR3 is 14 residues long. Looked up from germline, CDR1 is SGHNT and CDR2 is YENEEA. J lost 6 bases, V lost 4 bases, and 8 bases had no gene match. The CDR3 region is CASSSSSGSLEQYF. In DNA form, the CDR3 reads TGTGCCAGCAGCTCCTCAAGCGGGAGCCTCGAGCAGTACTTC.

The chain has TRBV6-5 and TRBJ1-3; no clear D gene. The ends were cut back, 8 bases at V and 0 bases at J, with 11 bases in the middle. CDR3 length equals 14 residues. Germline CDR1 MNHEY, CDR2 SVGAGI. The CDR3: CASQEGYSGNTIYF. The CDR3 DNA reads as TGTGCCAGCCAGGAGGGTTACTCTGGAAACACCATATATTTT.

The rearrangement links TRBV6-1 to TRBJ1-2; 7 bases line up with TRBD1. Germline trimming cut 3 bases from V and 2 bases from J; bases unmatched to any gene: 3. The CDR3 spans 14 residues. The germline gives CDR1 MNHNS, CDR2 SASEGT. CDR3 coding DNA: TGTGCCAGCAGTGATGCACAGGGGAACTATGGCTACACCTTC. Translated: CASSDAQGNYGYTF.

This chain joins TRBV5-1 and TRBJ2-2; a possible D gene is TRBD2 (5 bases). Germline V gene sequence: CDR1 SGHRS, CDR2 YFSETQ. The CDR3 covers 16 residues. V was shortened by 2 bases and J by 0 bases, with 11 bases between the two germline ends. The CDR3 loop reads CASSFNIGANTGELFF. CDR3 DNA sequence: TGCGCCAGCAGCTTTAATATCGGGGCGAACACCGGGGAGCTGTTTTTT.

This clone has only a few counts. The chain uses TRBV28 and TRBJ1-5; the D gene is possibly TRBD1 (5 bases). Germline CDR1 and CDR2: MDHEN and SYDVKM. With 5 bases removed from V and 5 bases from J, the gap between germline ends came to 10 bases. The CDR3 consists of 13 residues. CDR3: CASSETTDQPQHF. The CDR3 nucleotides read TGTGCCAGCAGTGAAACGACAGATCAGCCCCAGCATTTT.

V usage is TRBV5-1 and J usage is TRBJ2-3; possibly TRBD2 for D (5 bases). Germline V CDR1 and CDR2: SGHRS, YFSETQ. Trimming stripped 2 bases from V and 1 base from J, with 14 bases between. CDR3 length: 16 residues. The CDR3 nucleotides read TGCGCCAGCAGCTTAAAGGGTTTTAGCGGCACAGATACGCAGTATTTT. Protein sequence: CASSLKGFSGTDTQYF. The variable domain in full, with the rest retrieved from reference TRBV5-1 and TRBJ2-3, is KAGVTQTPRYLIKTRGQQVTLSCSPISGHRSVSWYQQTPGQGLQFLFEYFSETQRNKGNFPGRFSGRQFSNSRSEMNVSTLELGDSALYLCASSLKGFSGTDTQYFGPGTRLTVL.

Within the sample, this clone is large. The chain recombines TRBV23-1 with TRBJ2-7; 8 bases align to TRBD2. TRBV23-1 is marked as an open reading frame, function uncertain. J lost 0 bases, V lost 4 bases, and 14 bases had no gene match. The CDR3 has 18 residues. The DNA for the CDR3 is TGCGCCAGCAGTCCAACGGGGGTCCCGGGGGGGGGCTCCTACGAGCAGTACTTC. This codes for CASSPTGVPGGGSYEQYF.

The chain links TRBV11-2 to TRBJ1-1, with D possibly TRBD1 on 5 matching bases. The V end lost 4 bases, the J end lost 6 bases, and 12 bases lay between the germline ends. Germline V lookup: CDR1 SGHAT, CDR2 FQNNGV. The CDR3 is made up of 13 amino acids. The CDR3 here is CASSSHRGPEAFF. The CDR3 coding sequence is TGTGCCAGCAGCTCTCACCGGGGCCCTGAAGCTTTCTTT.

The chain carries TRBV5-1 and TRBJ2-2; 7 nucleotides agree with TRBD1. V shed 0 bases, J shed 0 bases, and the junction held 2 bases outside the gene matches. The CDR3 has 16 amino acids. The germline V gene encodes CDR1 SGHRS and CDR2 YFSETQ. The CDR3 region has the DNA TGCGCCAGCAGCTTGGGACAGGGCGCGAACACCGGGGAGCTGTTTTTT. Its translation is CASSLGQGANTGELFF.

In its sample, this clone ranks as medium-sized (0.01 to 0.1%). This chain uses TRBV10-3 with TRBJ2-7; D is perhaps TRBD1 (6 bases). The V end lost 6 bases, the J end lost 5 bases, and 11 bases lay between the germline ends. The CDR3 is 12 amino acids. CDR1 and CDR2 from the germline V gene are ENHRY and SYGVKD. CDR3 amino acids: CAIRQGGDEQYF. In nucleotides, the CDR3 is TGTGCCATCAGACAGGGCGGCGACGAGCAGTACTTC.

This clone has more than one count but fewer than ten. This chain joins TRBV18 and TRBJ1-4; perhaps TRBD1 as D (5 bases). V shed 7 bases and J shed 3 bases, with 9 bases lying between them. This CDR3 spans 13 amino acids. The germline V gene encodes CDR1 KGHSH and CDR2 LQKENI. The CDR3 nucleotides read TGTGCCAGCTGCCGGGACCCTAATGAAAAACTGTTTTTT. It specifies CASCRDPNEKLFF.

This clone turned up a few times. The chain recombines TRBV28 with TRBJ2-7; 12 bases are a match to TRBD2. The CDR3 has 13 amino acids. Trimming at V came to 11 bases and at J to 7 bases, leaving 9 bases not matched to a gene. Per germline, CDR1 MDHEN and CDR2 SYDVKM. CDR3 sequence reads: CAGGLAGGREQYF. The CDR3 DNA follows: TGTGCCGGAGGGCTAGCGGGAGGGCGGGAGCAGTACTTC.

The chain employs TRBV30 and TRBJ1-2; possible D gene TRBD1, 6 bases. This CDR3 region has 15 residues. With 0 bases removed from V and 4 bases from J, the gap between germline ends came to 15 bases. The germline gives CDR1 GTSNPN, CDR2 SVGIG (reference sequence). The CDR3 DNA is TGTGCCTGGAGTGTTCAGGACAGCTTCGCCTATGGCTACACCTTC. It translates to CAWSVQDSFAYGYTF.

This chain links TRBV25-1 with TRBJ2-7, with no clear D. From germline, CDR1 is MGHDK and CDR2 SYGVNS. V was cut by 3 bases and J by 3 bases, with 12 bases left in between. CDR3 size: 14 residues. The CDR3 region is CASSDPGGNYEQYF. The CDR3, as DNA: TGTGCCAGCAGTGACCCCGGCGGAAACTACGAGCAGTACTTC.

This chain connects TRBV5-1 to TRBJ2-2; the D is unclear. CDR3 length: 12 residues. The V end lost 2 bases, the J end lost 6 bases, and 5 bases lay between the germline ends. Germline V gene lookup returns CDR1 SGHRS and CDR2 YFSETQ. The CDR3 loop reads CASSLGPGELFF. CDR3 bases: TGCGCCAGCAGCTTAGGCCCCGGGGAGCTGTTTTTT.